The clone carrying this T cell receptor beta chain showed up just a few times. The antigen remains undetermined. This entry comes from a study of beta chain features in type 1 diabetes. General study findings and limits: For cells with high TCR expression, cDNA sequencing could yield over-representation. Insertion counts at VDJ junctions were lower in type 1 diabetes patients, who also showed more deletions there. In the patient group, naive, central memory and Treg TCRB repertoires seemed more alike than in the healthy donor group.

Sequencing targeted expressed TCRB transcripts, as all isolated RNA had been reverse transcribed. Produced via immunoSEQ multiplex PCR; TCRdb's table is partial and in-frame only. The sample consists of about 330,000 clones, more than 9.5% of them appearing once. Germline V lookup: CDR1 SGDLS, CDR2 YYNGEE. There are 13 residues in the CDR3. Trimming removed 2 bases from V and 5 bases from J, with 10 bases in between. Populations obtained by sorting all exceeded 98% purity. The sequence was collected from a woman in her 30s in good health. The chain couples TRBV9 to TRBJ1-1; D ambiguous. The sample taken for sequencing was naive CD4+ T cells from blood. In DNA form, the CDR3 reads TGTGCCAGCAGCGTTACTTGGAGGACTGAAGCTTTCTTT. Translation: CASSVTWRTEAFF.